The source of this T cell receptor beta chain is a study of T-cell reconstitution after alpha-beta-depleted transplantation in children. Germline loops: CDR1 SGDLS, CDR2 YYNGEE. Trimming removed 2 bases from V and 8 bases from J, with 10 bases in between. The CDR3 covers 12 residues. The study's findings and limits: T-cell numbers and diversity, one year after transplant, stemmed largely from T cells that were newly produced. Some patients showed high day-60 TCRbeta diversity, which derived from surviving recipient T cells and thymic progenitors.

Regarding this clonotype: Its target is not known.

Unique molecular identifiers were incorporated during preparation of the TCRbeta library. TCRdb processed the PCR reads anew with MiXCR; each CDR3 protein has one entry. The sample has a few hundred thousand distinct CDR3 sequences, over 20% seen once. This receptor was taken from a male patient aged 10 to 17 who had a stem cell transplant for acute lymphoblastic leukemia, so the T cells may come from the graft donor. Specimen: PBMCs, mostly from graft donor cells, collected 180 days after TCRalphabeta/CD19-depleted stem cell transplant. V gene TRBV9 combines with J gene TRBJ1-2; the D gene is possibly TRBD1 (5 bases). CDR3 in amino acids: CASSVPGHGYTF. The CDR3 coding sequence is TGTGCCAGCAGCGTCCCAGGGCACGGCTACACCTTC.